Presented here are 14 T cell receptor beta chains from one specimen sequenced in a study of Graves' ophthalmopathy and Graves' hyperthyroidism. The authors amplified TCR beta CDR3 regions, and they did so from RNA transcripts for repertoire sequencing. A first-round RT-PCR used HTBI primers, followed by a second-round multiplex PCR. Each CDR3 protein is one row after TCRdb ran MiXCR on the multiplex PCR reads. The repertoire holds hundreds of thousands of distinct CDR3 sequences, with roughly two fifths as singletons. Input material: peripheral blood. The origin of the receptors is an adult man with Graves' ophthalmopathy.

The chain joins TRBV29-1 to TRBJ2-5; TRBD2 is a possible D gene (5 bases). The CDR3 sequence is 11 residues long. Trimming removed 7 bases at V and 4 bases at J, with 10 bases between. Germline V lookup: CDR1 SQVTM, CDR2 ANQGSEA. CDR3 protein: CSGTGVETQYF. CDR3 sequence (DNA): TGCAGCGGGACCGGGGTAGAGACCCAGTACTTC.

The genes are TRBV15 and TRBJ2-7; D is ambiguous. V was pared by 3 bases and J by 4 bases, with 19 bases between. Germline V lookup: CDR1 LNHNV, CDR2 YYDKDF (reference sequence). CDR3 length: 16 residues. For the CDR3, the DNA is TGTGCCACCAGCAGCAGGATTGGGCCCAAGGGATACGAGCAGTACTTC. Translation: CATSSRIGPKGYEQYF.

As for this clonotype: Given a much more abundant clone one base away, this may be a read error. The CDR3, as DNA: TGTGCCAGCCGACTCGGACAGGCGAACACCGGGGAGCTGTTTTTT. Residues: CASRLGQANTGELFF. The chain combines TRBV19 with TRBJ2-2; 7 bases align to TRBD1. CDR1 is LNHDA and CDR2 is SQIVND in the germline V gene (reference sequence). Trimming took 9 bases from V and 0 from J; bases not matched to a gene: 7. This CDR3 is 15 amino acids long.

The chain links TRBV20-1 to TRBJ2-7; 11 bases align to TRBD2. After removal of 5 bases from V and 5 bases from J, the junction contained 8 bases not matched to a gene. Germline V CDR1 and CDR2: DFQATT, SNEGSKA (reference sequence). CDR3 length: 14 amino acids. CDR3 residues: CSAGGSGRVDEQYF. The CDR3 nucleotides are TGCAGTGCTGGGGGTAGCGGGAGGGTGGACGAGCAGTACTTC.

In this sample, this clonotype turned up many times. The gene calls are TRBV7-3 and TRBJ1-1; weak D call: TRBD1 (5 bases). Between the trimmed V and J ends, which lost 2 bases and 5 bases, there was a span of 9 bases. CDR1 and CDR2 (germline): SGHTA, FQGTGA. The CDR3 consists of 13 residues. Written as DNA, the CDR3 is TGTGCCAGCAGCTTATGGGGGGGTACTGAAGCTTTCTTT. Its translation: CASSLWGGTEAFF. Supplemented by reference TRBV7-3 and TRBJ1-1, the full variable domain reads GAGVSQTPSNKVTEKGKYVELRCDPISGHTALYWYRQSLGQGPEFLIYFQGTGAADDSGLPNDRFFAVRPEGSVSTLKIQRTERGDSAVYLCASSLWGGTEAFFGQGTRLTVV.

This clonotype was seen at least ten times. V and J are TRBV7-2 and TRBJ1-4; 7 nucleotides match TRBD1. Germline loops: CDR1 SGHTA, CDR2 FQGNSA. The CDR3 totals 12 residues. After removal of 5 bases from V and 11 bases from J, the junction contained 5 bases not matched to a gene. CDR3 sequence reads: CASSPNRGKLFF. CDR3 DNA: TGTGCCAGCAGCCCAAACAGGGGCAAACTGTTTTTT.

The V gene is TRBV10-3, the J gene TRBJ1-2; 8 nucleotides align to TRBD1. The CDR3 is 12 residues long. CDR1 and CDR2 from the germline V gene are ENHRY and SYGVKD. V was pared by 11 bases and J by 7 bases, with 9 bases of the junction left unmatched. The CDR3, as DNA: TGTGCCGGCGGCGGACAGGGTAGTGGCTACACCTTC. Protein: CAGGGQGSGYTF.

About this clonotype itself: This could be a read error, since a much larger clone is one nucleotide away. The chain joins TRBV6-5 to TRBJ1-2, with 10 bases fitting TRBD1. The CDR3 covers 13 residues. With 6 bases clipped from V and 12 bases from J, the junction kept 10 bases outside the gene matches. The germline CDR1 and CDR2 sequences are MNHEY and SVGAGI. The CDR3 region is CASRGQGKGGHTF. CDR3 DNA: TGTGCCAGCAGGGGACAGGGGAAGGGCGGCCACACCTTC.

This clonotype has ten or more counts. The rearrangement uses TRBV9 and TRBJ1-3, with D possibly TRBD1 on 6 matching bases. Germline V gene data show CDR1 as SGDLS and CDR2 as YYNGEE. Trimming removed 3 bases from V and 4 bases from J, with 20 bases in between. CDR3 length: 17 amino acids. DNA for the CDR3: TGTGCCAGCAGCGGACTGCCGGGACAATGGGGCGGAAACACCATATATTTT. Translated, it gives CASSGLPGQWGGNTIYF. The entire variable domain, with the rest obtained from reference TRBV9 and TRBJ1-3, is as follows: DSGVTQTPKHLITATGQRVTLRCSPRSGDLSVYWYQQSLDQGLQFLIQYYNGEERAKGNILERFSAQQFPDLHSELNLSSLELGDSALYFCASSGLPGQWGGNTIYFGEGSWLTVV.

As to this clonotype: A clone one base away is much larger, so this may be a read error. This sequence joins TRBV19 and TRBJ2-7, with a tentative D call TRBD2 (6 bases). Germline CDR1 is LNHDA and CDR2 is SQIVND (reference sequence). The length of the CDR3 is 14 residues. The CDR3 region has the DNA TGTGCCAGTAGTTCCCGGGCGGGGTCCTACGGGCAGTACTTC. The encoded protein is CASSSRAGSYGQYF.

This clonotype appeared a few times. The rearrangement uses TRBV20-1 and TRBJ1-4; 8 bases map to TRBD1. CDR3 length: 13 residues. J gave up 3 bases and V 6 bases, and 3 bases lay outside the gene matches. Germline-derived CDR1 and CDR2 are DFQATT and SNEGSKA (reference sequence). The CDR3 DNA reads as TGCAGTGCCCAGGGGGCCCCTAATGAAAAACTGTTTTTT. Its translation: CSAQGAPNEKLFF.

The chain joins TRBV9 to TRBJ2-6; D call uncertain. The CDR3 is 8 residues long. The ends were cut back, 2 bases at V and 18 bases at J, with 3 bases in the middle. Looked up from germline, CDR1 is SGDLS and CDR2 is YYNGEE. For the CDR3, the DNA is TGTGCCAGCAGCGTTGGGACTTTC. It is translated as CASSVGTF.

This clonotype was found many times. V is TRBV19 and J is TRBJ1-2; D remains ambiguous. Deletions cut 3 bases from V and 0 bases from J, with 11 bases between. Germline V CDR1 and CDR2: LNHDA, SQIVND (reference sequence). The CDR3 covers 15 residues. The CDR3 bases are TGTGCCAGTAGTATTAGTTGGAATCCTAACTATGGCTACACCTTC. Protein sequence: CASSISWNPNYGYTF.

The V call is TRBV13, the J call TRBJ2-6; 7 positions match TRBD1. Trimming at V came to 4 bases and at J to 4 bases, leaving 4 bases not matched to a gene. This CDR3 comprises 15 residues. Looked up from germline, CDR1 is PRHDT and CDR2 is FYEKMQ (reference sequence). In nucleotides, the CDR3 is TGTGCCAGCAGCTCCGAGGGACAGGGGGCCAACGTCCTGACTTTC. Amino acid sequence: CASSSEGQGANVLTF.